This TCR beta chain was found in a study of blood T cells in healthy people across ages. Germline CDR1 is ENHRY and CDR2 is SYGVKD. The CDR3 totals 12 residues. Trimming cost V 6 bases and J 6 bases, with 9 bases left between them. In this sample, this clonotype turned up once. Then a second PCR, running roughly 7 to 12 cycles, was carried out with a sample-barcoded 5' primer and a J-beta primer mix. TCRdb called the 5' RACE reads again in MiXCR, with one record for every CDR3 protein. The data show 650,000 to 1,000,000 distinct CDR3 sequences, 35% to 40% seen once. The chain joins TRBV10-3 to TRBJ2-4; tentatively, D is TRBD2 (5 bases). The material sequenced was blood. This clonotype was sampled from a man between 18 and 29 years old in good health. The CDR3 DNA sequence: TGTGCCATCAGGGGAGTTGGAAACATTCAGTACTTC. This codes for CAIRGVGNIQYF.